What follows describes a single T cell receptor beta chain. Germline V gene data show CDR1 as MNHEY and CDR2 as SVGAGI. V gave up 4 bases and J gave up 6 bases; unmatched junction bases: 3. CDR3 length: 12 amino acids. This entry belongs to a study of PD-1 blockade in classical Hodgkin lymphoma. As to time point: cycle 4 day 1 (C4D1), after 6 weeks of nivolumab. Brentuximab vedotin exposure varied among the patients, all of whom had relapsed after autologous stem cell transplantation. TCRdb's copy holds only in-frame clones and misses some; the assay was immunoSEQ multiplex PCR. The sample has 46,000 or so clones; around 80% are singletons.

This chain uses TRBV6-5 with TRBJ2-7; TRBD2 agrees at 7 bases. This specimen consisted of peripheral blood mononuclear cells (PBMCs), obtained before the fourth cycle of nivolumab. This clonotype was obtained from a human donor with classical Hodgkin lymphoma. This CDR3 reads CASSWGGSEQYF. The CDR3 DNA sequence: TGTGCCAGCAGTTGGGGAGGGTCCGAGCAGTACTTC.